This T cell receptor (beta chain) originates from a study of tumor-infiltrating lymphocytes in localized non-small cell lung cancer. Study observations and caveats: T-cell fraction did not differ between immunotypes IM1 and IM2. Tumors had more T cell infiltration than uninvolved lung, per TCRbeta sequencing and CD3 counts. Each assay used a separate piece of the same tissue.

As to this clone: The antigen is not known.

Profiled with immunoSEQ multiplex PCR; TCRdb holds only in-frame clones, not every one. The table has approximately 13,000 clones, 70% to 80% seen once. The sequencing input was lung tumor tissue. This clonotype originated in a human donor with non-small cell lung cancer.

CDR3 DNA: TGTGCCAGCAGCTTATACGGAAGTCTGAACACTGAAGCTTTCTTT. Translating gives CASSLYGSLNTEAFF. The rearrangement joins TRBV5-4 to TRBJ1-1; D unclear. The CDR3 is 15 amino acids. V shed 2 bases and J shed 0 bases, with 11 bases lying between them. Germline V gives CDR1 SGHNT, CDR2 YYREEE (reference sequence).